This passage covers 5 T cell receptor beta chains from one sample sequenced in a study of blood T cell repertoires in COVID-19 (dated by TCRdb to 2020 to 2021). The receptor library was made with the immunoSEQ multiplex PCR assay. As stored in TCRdb, this immuneACCESS dataset retains in-frame rearrangements with V and J assigned. A fraction of the clones does not appear; measured against another copy, unresolved V genes explain less than half of the discrepancy, and the remainder lacks a known reason. A total of 200,000 to 250,000 clones appear in this sample, about 82% of them only once. Around 6.4% of the sample comes from the top ten. Material: peripheral blood. These receptor sequences come from a woman in her sixties or seventies with active or convalescent COVID-19.

V usage is TRBV4-1 and J usage is TRBJ1-4; D is ambiguous. CDR3 length: 14 amino acids. The germline gives CDR1 MGHRA, CDR2 YSYEKL. The V and J ends lost 4 bases and 4 bases respectively, with 10 bases between them. The CDR3 protein is CASSPGGLNEKLFF. CDR3 coding DNA: TGCGCCAGCAGCCCCGGCGGGCTTAATGAAAAACTGTTTTTT.

The chain recombines TRBV5-6 with TRBJ1-2, with a tentative D call TRBD1 (6 bases). The V end was cut by 0 bases, the J end by 7 bases, with 13 bases between. In germline, CDR1 is SGHDT, CDR2 YYEEEE. The CDR3 has 14 residues. CDR3 in DNA: TGTGCCAGCAGCTTGGAACCCAGGGGAGTTGGCTACACCTTC. Translated: CASSLEPRGVGYTF.

The chain carries TRBV5-4 and TRBJ2-7; D is undetermined. This CDR3 is 12 amino acids long. V lost 3 bases to trimming and J lost 0 bases, with 4 bases between them. The V gene's germline CDR1 is SGHNT and CDR2 YYREEE (reference sequence). The CDR3 here is CASSSNSYEQYF. The CDR3 DNA reads TGTGCCAGCAGCTCAAACTCCTACGAGCAGTACTTC.

The rearrangement links TRBV4-1 to TRBJ2-5; 9 positions match TRBD1. The CDR3 totals 16 residues. The germline CDR1 and CDR2 sequences are MGHRA and YSYEKL. J was trimmed by 5 bases and V by 0 bases; bases with no gene match: 7. CDR3 region: CASSQEGTGGWETQYF. In DNA, the CDR3 is TGCGCCAGCAGCCAAGAAGGAACAGGGGGCTGGGAGACCCAGTACTTC.

The V and J genes are TRBV6-4 and TRBJ1-1; D call uncertain. CDR3 length: 13 residues. Per the germline V gene, CDR1 is MRHNA and CDR2 is SNTAGT. V was shortened by 5 bases and J by 4 bases, with 11 bases between the two germline ends. The CDR3 sequence: CASSREIGTEAFF. Here the CDR3 DNA reads TGTGCCAGCAGTAGGGAGATCGGCACTGAAGCTTTCTTT.